The 18 T cell receptor beta chains given below trace back to one sample, sequenced in a study of shared clonotypes between healthy human individuals. Profiled with immunoSEQ multiplex PCR; TCRdb holds only in-frame clones, not every one. The sample holds just over 2,000,000 clones; about 95% are singletons and the top ten take roughly 0.13%. The specimen was naive CD4+ T cells sorted from blood. The subset denotes: CD45RA+ positively selected. These receptors were taken from a man aged 18 to 30 in good health.

V is TRBV7-9 and J is TRBJ2-6; D tentatively fits TRBD1 or TRBD2 (6 bases each). Germline V gives CDR1 SEHNR, CDR2 FQNEAQ (reference sequence). V lost 1 base to trimming and J lost 2 bases, with 18 bases between them. CDR3 length equals 19 residues. The CDR3 sequence is CASSLGWGAILAGANVLTF. Written as DNA, the CDR3 is TGTGCCAGCAGCTTAGGTTGGGGGGCCATATTGGCTGGGGCCAACGTCCTGACTTTC.

The CDR3 loop reads CASRPGRAQETQYF. CDR3 sequence (DNA): TGTGCCAGCAGGCCGGGGCGGGCCCAAGAGACCCAGTACTTC. V is TRBV2 and J is TRBJ2-5; the D gene could be TRBD1 or TRBD2 (5 bases each). Germline V CDR1 and CDR2: SNHLY, FYNNEI. V was pared by 6 bases and J by 1 base, with 12 bases between. The CDR3 is made up of 14 amino acids.

The genes are TRBV6-1 and TRBJ1-2; a possible D gene is TRBD1 (6 bases). The V and J ends lost 2 bases and 4 bases respectively, with 11 bases between them. CDR1 and CDR2 (germline): MNHNS, SASEGT. The CDR3 loop spans 14 amino acids. The CDR3 DNA follows: TGTGCCAGCAGTGAAAGGATACAGGGCTATGGCTACACCTTC. As protein: CASSERIQGYGYTF.

The chain recombines TRBV4-3 with TRBJ1-3, with D uncertain. Germline lookup yields CDR1 LGHNA and CDR2 YSLEER. This CDR3 region has 15 residues. The V end was cut by 1 base, the J end by 4 bases, with 11 bases between. The CDR3 sequence: CASSQGGTAGNTIYF. The CDR3 nucleotides are TGCGCCAGCAGCCAAGGGGGAACGGCGGGAAACACCATATATTTT.

This chain uses TRBV28 with TRBJ1-1; weak D call: TRBD1 (5 bases). V was trimmed by 8 bases and J by 3 bases, leaving 22 bases between them. In germline, CDR1 is MDHEN, CDR2 SYDVKM. The CDR3 runs to 16 residues. The CDR3 protein is CASDTPGGGRYTEAFF. CDR3 bases: TGTGCCAGCGACACCCCCGGGGGGGGGAGGTACACTGAAGCTTTCTTT.

The DNA for the CDR3 is TGTGCCAGCAGCTTACTAACAGGGGCAGCGGTCTATGGCTACACCTTC. This encodes CASSLLTGAAVYGYTF. The V gene is TRBV5-6, the J gene TRBJ1-2; 7 nucleotides agree with TRBD1. Germline trimming cut 2 bases from V and 4 bases from J; bases unmatched to any gene: 11. The germline CDR1 and CDR2 sequences are SGHDT and YYEEEE. CDR3 length: 16 residues.

The genes are TRBV23-1 and TRBJ2-2; weak D call: TRBD2 (6 bases). TRBV23-1 is known as an ORF, though its function is uncertain. This CDR3 comprises 14 residues. Trimming pared 11 bases from V and 1 base from J, leaving 14 bases between. The CDR3 DNA reads as TGCGCCGGGCGATCGGGGGTGAACACCGGGGAGCTGTTTTTT. Translated: CAGRSGVNTGELFF.

The DNA of the CDR3 is TGTGCCAGCAGCCTCACAGGTCAAAACACTGAAGCTTTCTTT. It specifies CASSLTGQNTEAFF. The rearrangement links TRBV2 to TRBJ1-1; D is perhaps TRBD1 (5 bases). Trimming took off 6 bases at V and 2 bases at J, with 13 bases between the two ends. The CDR3 is 14 amino acids. The germline V gene encodes CDR1 SNHLY and CDR2 FYNNEI.

The gene calls are TRBV10-3 and TRBJ2-5; D unresolved. Germline assignment: CDR1 ENHRY and CDR2 SYGVKD. The germline V and J ends were trimmed by 3 bases and 3 bases, with 5 bases remaining between them. There are 12 residues in the CDR3. The CDR3 sequence is CAISDREETQYF. The CDR3 DNA follows: TGTGCCATCAGTGACAGAGAAGAGACCCAGTACTTC.

J is TRBJ2-2 and V is TRBV6-6; perhaps TRBD2 as D (6 bases). Trimming removed 0 bases from V and 0 bases from J, with 8 bases in between. Germline values: CDR1 MNHNY, CDR2 SVGAGI (reference sequence). CDR3 length equals 16 residues. The CDR3 DNA is TGTGCCAGCAGTTACTCTAGCGGCCCGAACACCGGGGAGCTGTTTTTT. Translation: CASSYSSGPNTGELFF.

V gene TRBV29-1 combines with J gene TRBJ2-1, with 7 bases fitting TRBD2. CDR3 length equals 14 residues. Unmatched junction bases numbered 10, after V lost 7 bases and J lost 4 bases. Germline loops: CDR1 SQVTM, CDR2 ANQGSEA. The CDR3 DNA reads as TGCAGCGCCAGAAGGTCTAGCGGATACAATGAGCAGTTCTTC. Translation gives CSARRSSGYNEQFF.

As regards this clone: A single base separates this from a much larger clone, so it may be a read error. Other DNA variants within this sample encode the same CDR3. Here the CDR3 reads CASSETGLVAFF. DNA of the CDR3: TGTGCCAGCAGTGAAACAGGTCTCGTGGCCTTCTTT. V usage is TRBV2 and J usage is TRBJ1-1, with D possibly being TRBD1 (5 bases). The V gene's germline CDR1 is SNHLY and CDR2 FYNNEI. The CDR3 is made up of 12 amino acids. The V and J ends lost 2 bases and 14 bases respectively, with 15 bases between them.

V is TRBV5-6 and J is TRBJ2-5; 7 positions agree with TRBD1. The CDR3 runs to 15 residues. Germline values: CDR1 SGHDT, CDR2 YYEEEE. With V trimmed by 0 bases and J by 4 bases, 6 bases remained unmatched. The CDR3 is CASSLGTGRGETQYF. The CDR3, as DNA: TGTGCCAGCAGCTTGGGGACAGGAAGGGGAGAGACCCAGTACTTC. The variable domain in full, completed from reference TRBV5-6 and TRBJ2-5, reads DAGVTQSPTHLIKTRGQQVTLRCSPKSGHDTVSWYQQALGQGPQFIFQYYEEEERQRGNFPDRFSGHQFPNYSSELNVNALLLGDSALYLCASSLGTGRGETQYFGPGTRLLVL.

This chain uses TRBV5-8 with TRBJ2-7, with unresolved D. This CDR3 comprises 14 residues. V shed 4 bases and J shed 2 bases, with 13 bases lying between them. Germline values: CDR1 SGHTS, CDR2 YDEGEE. This chain's CDR3 is CASSRWQDTYEQYF. As DNA, the CDR3 is TGTGCCAGCAGCCGGTGGCAAGACACCTACGAGCAGTACTTC.

The rearrangement joins TRBV2 to TRBJ2-7, with D uncertain. V was trimmed by 2 bases and J by 3 bases, leaving 11 bases between them. The CDR3 consists of 14 residues. The germline V gene encodes CDR1 SNHLY and CDR2 FYNNEI. The CDR3 nucleotides read TGTGCCAGCAGTGAAAACAGTGTTAACTACGAGCAGTACTTC. Its protein product is CASSENSVNYEQYF.

Of note for this clone: The sample has other DNA sequences that encode this CDR3 too. V gene TRBV5-1 combines with J gene TRBJ2-7; D may be TRBD2 (5 bases). The CDR3 is 14 amino acids. Germline V gives CDR1 SGHRS, CDR2 YFSETQ. Trimming left V 0 bases short and J 3 bases short, with 10 bases between. The CDR3 sequence: CASSLVPSSYEQYF. The CDR3 coding sequence is TGCGCCAGCAGCTTGGTACCTAGCAGCTACGAGCAGTACTTC.

The chain couples TRBV6-5 to TRBJ2-1; 10 positions match TRBD2. Germline V gives CDR1 MNHEY, CDR2 SVGAGI. After removal of 5 bases from V and 0 bases from J, the junction contained 1 base not matched to a gene. CDR3 length: 15 residues. The CDR3 nucleotides read TGTGCCAGCAGTGCTAGCGGGGGCTCCTACAATGAGCAGTTCTTC. Protein sequence: CASSASGGSYNEQFF.

This clone appeared once. The chain uses TRBV19 and TRBJ2-7, with 8 bases identical to TRBD1. The CDR3 is made up of 14 amino acids. Germline V gives CDR1 LNHDA, CDR2 SQIVND (reference sequence). J was trimmed by 1 base and V by 8 bases; bases with no gene match: 7. The CDR3 sequence: CASERYRGSYEQYF. CDR3 DNA sequence: TGTGCCAGTGAGAGGTACAGGGGGTCCTACGAGCAGTACTTC.